The present T cell receptor beta chain was sequenced within a study of T cell responses to AZD1222 COVID-19 vaccine. The table came from immunoSEQ multiplex PCR; TCRdb's copy has only in-frame clones and leaves some out. Here the sample spans over 60,000 clones, more than 65% being singletons. The length of the CDR3 is 15 residues. Trimming took off 4 bases at V and 0 bases at J, with 14 bases between the two ends. The germline CDR1 and CDR2 sequences are SGHNT and YYREEE (reference sequence). The sample consisted of peripheral blood, taken on day 0 of MenACWY control vaccination. The rearrangement joins TRBV5-4 to TRBJ2-7, with D possibly being TRBD1 (7 bases). This TCR was recovered from an adult in good health. The CDR3, as DNA: TGTGCCAGCAGCCGGAGGGACAGCAGCTCCTACGAGCAGTACTTC. Encoded protein: CASSRRDSSSYEQYF.